These 29 T cell receptor beta chains originate from one sample sequenced in a study of control samples from healthy donors and cancer patients. This table comes from immunoSEQ multiplex PCR, and its TCRdb copy is limited to in-frame clones, with some not included. This table has about 130,000 clones, roughly 87% appearing once. The sequenced sample was blood. These receptors were taken from a man aged 18-30 years in good health.

The chain employs TRBV6-2 or TRBV6-3 and TRBJ2-3, with 14 bases fitting TRBD2. The J segment lost 4 bases and the V segment lost 5 bases, leaving 8 bases of the junction unmatched. The germline CDR1 and CDR2 sequences are MNHEY and SVGEGT. The CDR3 has 17 residues. The CDR3 bases are TGTGCCAGCAGTAAGCTGGGACTAGCGGGAGCATCAGATACGCAGTATTTT. Its translation: CASSKLGLAGASDTQYF.

The genes are TRBV7-8 and TRBJ1-3; the match to TRBD1 covers 11 bases. There are 21 residues in the CDR3. Trimming cost V 2 bases and J 0 bases; bases outside gene matches: 15. Germline-derived CDR1 and CDR2 are SGHVS and FQNEAQ. The chain's CDR3 is CASSLTAPGQGVLSSGNTIYF. CDR3 coding DNA: TGTGCCAGCAGCTTAACCGCCCCGGGACAGGGGGTCTTAAGCTCTGGAAACACCATATATTTT. The whole variable domain, filled in from reference TRBV7-8 and TRBJ1-3, reads GAGVSQSPRYKVAKRGQDVALRCDPISGHVSLFWYQQALGQGPEFLTYFQNEAQLDKSGLPSDRFFAERPEGSVSTLKIQRTQQEDSAVYLCASSLTAPGQGVLSSGNTIYFGEGSWLTVV.

The J gene is TRBJ2-1, the V gene TRBV20-1; D ambiguous. This CDR3 region has 14 residues. Germline CDR1 and CDR2: DFQATT and SNEGSKA (reference sequence). The V and J ends lost 3 bases and 7 bases respectively, with 16 bases between them. CDR3 region: CSASVVPYTNEQFF. The CDR3 DNA follows: TGCAGTGCTAGTGTAGTCCCCTATACTAATGAGCAGTTCTTC.

The rearrangement uses TRBV4-3 and TRBJ2-1, with D hard to call. V dropped 0 bases and J dropped 4 bases, with 10 bases sitting between them. This CDR3 is built from 15 residues. Germline loops: CDR1 LGHNA, CDR2 YSLEER. CDR3: CASSQDPGRYNEQFF. For the CDR3, the DNA is TGCGCCAGCAGCCAAGACCCAGGTCGGTACAATGAGCAGTTCTTC.

This clone showed up just once. This chain connects TRBV7-6 to TRBJ2-3; a possible D gene is TRBD2 (5 bases). Trimming removed 0 bases from V and 2 bases from J, with 9 bases in between. This CDR3 is built from 15 residues. Per germline, CDR1 SGHVS and CDR2 FNYEAQ. This chain's CDR3 is CASSLAVGLTDTQYF. In DNA, the CDR3 is TGTGCCAGCAGCTTAGCGGTAGGACTCACAGATACGCAGTATTTT.

This clone came up many times. The rearrangement joins TRBV10-3 to TRBJ1-2, with D perhaps TRBD1 (5 bases). The germline V gene encodes CDR1 ENHRY and CDR2 SYGVKD. The CDR3 is 12 residues long. The germline V and J ends were trimmed by 3 bases and 8 bases, with 10 bases remaining between them. In DNA form, the CDR3 reads TGTGCCATCAGTGACAGGGATCCGGGCTACACCTTC. It encodes CAISDRDPGYTF.

In nucleotides, the CDR3 is TGTGCCAGCAGCCAAGCTCACTTCGAGCAGTACTTC. Translation gives CASSQAHFEQYF. The rearrangement links TRBV3-1 (or the pseudogene TRBV3-2) to TRBJ2-7; D remains ambiguous. V lost 1 base to trimming and J lost 6 bases, with 7 bases between them. This CDR3 is 12 amino acids long. Germline values: CDR1 LGHDT, CDR2 YNNKEL (reference sequence).

Notes on this clone: At one boundary the junction diverges from the germline segment, which might be a read error. The V gene is TRBV4-1, the J gene TRBJ2-2; 8 bases agree with TRBD2. The CDR3 extends over 16 amino acids. Germline values: CDR1 MGHRA, CDR2 YSYEKL. The CDR3 loop is CASSQNAGGYTGKLFF. The CDR3 DNA reads as TGCGCCAGCAGCCAAAATGCGGGAGGTTACACCGGGAAGCTGTTTTTT.

The chain couples TRBV5-1 to TRBJ1-2; 8 bases are shared with TRBD1. The junction had 5 bases not matched to a gene; V was cut back by 0 bases and J by 4 bases. In germline, CDR1 is SGHRS, CDR2 YFSETQ. The CDR3 is 15 residues long. In nucleotides, the CDR3 is TGCGCCAGCAGCTTGGAGGGGCAGGGGGCCTATGGCTACACCTTC. Its translation is CASSLEGQGAYGYTF. Drawing the rest from reference TRBV5-1 and TRBJ1-2, the complete variable domain is KAGVTQTPRYLIKTRGQQVTLSCSPISGHRSVSWYQQTPGQGLQFLFEYFSETQRNKGNFPGRFSGRQFSNSRSEMNVSTLELGDSALYLCASSLEGQGAYGYTFGSGTRLTVV.

For the CDR3, the DNA is TGTGCCAGCAGTGAAGATCGGACTAGCGGGAGTGATGAGCAGTTCTTC. Translated: CASSEDRTSGSDEQFF. This chain links TRBV25-1 with TRBJ2-1; 13 bases are shared with TRBD2. This CDR3 is built from 16 residues. V shed 2 bases and J 8 bases; nucleotides not matched to a gene: 6. The germline CDR1 and CDR2 sequences are MGHDK and SYGVNS.

The chain links TRBV7-8 to TRBJ2-7, with D tentatively TRBD2 (5 bases). The germline gives CDR1 SGHVS, CDR2 FQNEAQ. V was clipped by 2 bases and J by 3 bases, with 11 bases between them. The CDR3 spans 14 residues. The chain's CDR3 is CASSLLSGGYEQYF. The CDR3 DNA is TGTGCCAGCAGCTTATTGAGCGGAGGCTACGAGCAGTACTTC.

This chain connects TRBV18 to TRBJ2-7; D assignment may be TRBD1 or TRBD2 (5 bases each). The germline gives CDR1 KGHSH, CDR2 LQKENI. The CDR3 has 18 residues. With 3 bases removed from V and 6 bases from J, the gap between germline ends came to 27 bases. Written as DNA, the CDR3 is TGTGCCAGCTCACCTACCTGGGTGGCGACAGCAGTCAGCGGCGAGCAGTACTTC. Its translation: CASSPTWVATAVSGEQYF.

The CDR3 DNA sequence: TGTGCCAGCAGCTTAGCGGGGGGACAGGGACGAATTCAGCCCCAGCATTTT. It yields the protein CASSLAGGQGRIQPQHF. V and J are TRBV7-9 and TRBJ1-5; 9 bases are a match to TRBD1. This CDR3 has 17 amino acids. Losses at the gene ends were 0 bases for V and 6 bases for J; bases not matched to a gene: 9. Germline assignment: CDR1 SEHNR and CDR2 FQNEAQ (reference sequence).

The chain recombines TRBV5-1 with TRBJ1-5; unclear D gene. The ends were cut back, 6 bases at V and 3 bases at J, with 16 bases in the middle. Germline lookup yields CDR1 SGHRS and CDR2 YFSETQ. CDR3 length equals 15 residues. CDR3 in amino acids: CASTSSPGSNQPQHF. In nucleotides, the CDR3 is TGCGCCAGCACCTCAAGCCCGGGTTCCAATCAGCCCCAGCATTTT.

V is TRBV9 and J is TRBJ2-2; 9 positions agree with TRBD1. Per the germline V gene, CDR1 is SGDLS and CDR2 is YYNGEE. J was trimmed by 3 bases and V by 0 bases; bases with no gene match: 12. The CDR3 covers 19 residues. The CDR3 reads CASSVGGVRDRVDTGELFF. DNA of the CDR3: TGTGCCAGCAGCGTAGGAGGGGTTCGGGACAGGGTTGACACCGGGGAGCTGTTTTTT. The whole variable domain, remainder taken from reference TRBV9 and TRBJ2-2, is DSGVTQTPKHLITATGQRVTLRCSPRSGDLSVYWYQQSLDQGLQFLIQYYNGEERAKGNILERFSAQQFPDLHSELNLSSLELGDSALYFCASSVGGVRDRVDTGELFFGEGSRLTVL.

The gene calls are TRBV7-2 and TRBJ2-3; perhaps TRBD1 as D (5 bases). V was trimmed by 3 bases and J by 5 bases, leaving 12 bases between them. Germline CDR1 and CDR2: SGHTA and FQGNSA. The CDR3 spans 14 residues. CDR3 in DNA: TGTGCCAGCAGCTTCCGGCAGGGAATAGATACGCAGTATTTT. Protein: CASSFRQGIDTQYF.

The V gene is TRBV10-1, the J gene TRBJ2-2; D is possibly TRBD1 (5 bases). V dropped 7 bases and J dropped 4 bases, with 10 bases sitting between them. Germline CDR1 and CDR2: WNHNN and SYGVQD (reference sequence). The CDR3 has 13 amino acids. CDR3 DNA: TGCGCCAGCATGGCAGGGCCCACCGGGGAGCTGTTTTTT. Protein product: CASMAGPTGELFF.

The rearrangement joins TRBV3-1 (or the pseudogene TRBV3-2) to TRBJ1-5; D gene unclear. V shed 1 base and J shed 4 bases, with 8 bases lying between them. CDR3 size: 14 residues. CDR1 is LGHDT and CDR2 is YNNKEL in the germline V gene (reference sequence). The CDR3 bases are TGTGCCAGCAGCCAAGCGGACGGTAATCAGCCCCAGCATTTT. Amino acids: CASSQADGNQPQHF.

The V call is TRBV4-3, the J call TRBJ2-7; D may be TRBD2 (5 bases). The CDR3 runs 15 residues. The germline gives CDR1 LGHNA, CDR2 YSLEER. The ends were cut back, 0 bases at V and 0 bases at J, with 9 bases in the middle. The CDR3 DNA reads as TGCGCCAGCAGCCAAGATGAAGGGAGCTCCTACGAGCAGTACTTC. This gives the protein CASSQDEGSSYEQYF.

The chain links TRBV2 to TRBJ2-1; no reliable D call. Deletions cut 1 base from V and 15 bases from J, with 7 bases between. This CDR3 region has 10 residues. Germline V gene lookup returns CDR1 SNHLY and CDR2 FYNNEI. The CDR3 bases are TGTGCCAGCAGTGAAGGGGCCACGTTCTTC. It is translated as CASSEGATFF.

The V call is TRBV4-3, the J call TRBJ1-2, with a possible D match to TRBD1 (6 bases). CDR3 length: 15 residues. CDR1 LGHNA and CDR2 YSLEER come from the germline V gene. Trimming stripped 0 bases from V and 6 bases from J, with 14 bases between. CDR3: CASSQDRVRGNGYTF. The CDR3 coding sequence is TGCGCCAGCAGCCAAGATCGGGTCAGGGGTAATGGCTACACCTTC.

This CDR3 is CASSQDNEQFF. DNA of the CDR3: TGCGCCAGCAGCCAAGACAATGAGCAGTTCTTC. The V and J genes are TRBV4-1 and TRBJ2-1; D is ambiguous. CDR3 size: 11 residues. Germline CDR1 and CDR2: MGHRA and YSYEKL. V was trimmed by 0 bases and J by 6 bases, leaving 0 bases between them.

This clone was picked up one time. The V gene is TRBV25-1, the J gene TRBJ2-2; possible D gene TRBD1, 6 bases. Trimming shortened V by 3 bases and J by 1 base, and 9 bases separated the two germline ends. This CDR3 spans 15 amino acids. Germline loops: CDR1 MGHDK, CDR2 SYGVNS. CDR3 protein: CASSDWTVNTGELFF. In nucleotides, the CDR3 is TGTGCCAGCAGTGATTGGACAGTGAACACCGGGGAGCTGTTTTTT.

This clone was observed once. In DNA, the CDR3 is TGTGCCAGCAGTTCGCCGAGGGAGGGGTTCGACGAGCAGTACTTC. Translation: CASSSPREGFDEQYF. This rearrangement joins TRBV28 to TRBJ2-7; 7 nucleotides align to TRBD2. The V segment lost 4 bases and the J segment 5 bases; nucleotides outside the gene matches: 11. CDR1 and CDR2 (germline): MDHEN, SYDVKM. The CDR3 runs to 15 residues.

V is TRBV7-2 and J is TRBJ2-6, with D perhaps matching TRBD1 (5 bases). CDR1 SGHTA and CDR2 FQGNSA come from the germline V gene. V lost 6 bases and J 0 bases, leaving 15 bases between the germline ends. The CDR3 has 17 amino acids. The CDR3 spells CASSLTELNSGANVLTF. In DNA form, the CDR3 reads TGTGCCAGCAGTTTGACAGAGTTGAACTCTGGGGCCAACGTCCTGACTTTC.

About this clone: Other DNA sequences in the same sample also yield this CDR3. The genes are TRBV5-1 and TRBJ2-7; D not certain. With 0 bases removed from V and 3 bases from J, the gap between germline ends came to 7 bases. The germline gives CDR1 SGHRS, CDR2 YFSETQ. The CDR3 consists of 13 residues. The CDR3 is CASSLDGNYEQYF. CDR3 nucleotides: TGCGCCAGCAGCTTGGACGGTAACTACGAGCAGTACTTC.

This sequence joins TRBV7-9 and TRBJ1-4, with 10 positions matching TRBD1. Germline V lookup: CDR1 SEHNR, CDR2 FQNEAQ (reference sequence). The CDR3 sequence is 17 residues long. Trimming cost V 5 bases and J 9 bases; bases outside gene matches: 15. This CDR3 reads CASSRYAGTGDLKKLFF. The CDR3 coding sequence is TGTGCCAGCAGCCGCTACGCCGGGACAGGGGATTTAAAAAAACTGTTTTTT.

This chain connects TRBV27 to TRBJ2-6; the D gene is possibly TRBD2 (5 bases). There are 18 residues in the CDR3. Germline V gives CDR1 MNHEY, CDR2 SMNVEV (reference sequence). The V and J ends lost 5 bases and 2 bases respectively, with 19 bases between them. The CDR3 loop reads CASSTLRARLTGANVLTF. The DNA of the CDR3 is TGTGCCAGCAGTACCTTGCGGGCTCGTCTCACTGGGGCCAACGTCCTGACTTTC.

This chain links TRBV30 with TRBJ2-2, with 11 bases that match TRBD1. Germline V gene lookup returns CDR1 GTSNPN and CDR2 SVGIG (reference sequence). CDR3 length: 14 amino acids. V trimming: 3 bases; J trimming: 4 bases; junction bases outside the gene matches: 1. CDR3 in amino acids: CAWRGTGGTGELFF. In DNA, the CDR3 is TGTGCCTGGAGAGGGACAGGGGGCACCGGGGAGCTGTTTTTT.